The 25 T cell receptor beta chains presented below share a single source sample, sequenced in a study of cytomegalovirus exposure and HLA in healthy donors. Primers: 60 Vbeta forward and 13 Jbeta reverse. TCRdb's table, derived via immunoSEQ multiplex PCR, lists solely in-frame clones and lacks some. The table includes some 98,000 clones, roughly a tenth detected once. Sequences were obtained from PBMCs. The receptors originated from a man in his forties or fifties in good health and CMV-seropositive.

The chain is built from TRBV5-1 and TRBJ1-2, with TRBD1 matching over 10 bases. Germline loops: CDR1 SGHRS, CDR2 YFSETQ. V lost 2 bases to trimming and J lost 8 bases; unmatched junction nucleotides: 6. This CDR3 region has 14 residues. This chain's CDR3 is CASSLYGTGEGYTF. CDR3 bases: TGCGCCAGCAGCTTATATGGGACAGGGGAAGGCTACACCTTC. The whole variable domain, filled in from reference TRBV5-1 and TRBJ1-2, reads KAGVTQTPRYLIKTRGQQVTLSCSPISGHRSVSWYQQTPGQGLQFLFEYFSETQRNKGNFPGRFSGRQFSNSRSEMNVSTLELGDSALYLCASSLYGTGEGYTFGSGTRLTVV.

This clone was counted only a few times. The V call is TRBV9, the J call TRBJ1-1; TRBD1 agrees at 11 bases. V gave up 0 bases and J gave up 4 bases; unmatched junction bases: 2. The CDR3 runs 15 residues. Germline assignment: CDR1 SGDLS and CDR2 YYNGEE. CDR3 sequence reads: CASSVGGTGGTEAFF. CDR3 coding DNA: TGTGCCAGCAGCGTAGGGGGGACAGGGGGCACTGAAGCTTTCTTT.

V and J are TRBV27 and TRBJ2-5; D may be TRBD1 (7 bases). The CDR3 spans 15 residues. The germline gives CDR1 MNHEY, CDR2 SMNVEV (reference sequence). With 2 bases removed from V and 2 bases from J, the gap between germline ends came to 12 bases. CDR3: CASSLTGDRQETQYF. Written as DNA, the CDR3 is TGTGCCAGCAGTTTAACGGGGGACAGACAAGAGACCCAGTACTTC.

This clone showed up just a few times. The chain couples TRBV9 to TRBJ2-1; 12 bases fit TRBD2. J gave up 5 bases and V 4 bases, and 13 bases lay outside the gene matches. The CDR3 runs to 18 residues. Germline V lookup: CDR1 SGDLS, CDR2 YYNGEE. Here the CDR3 reads CASSRGALAGGLDNEQFF. The CDR3, as DNA: TGTGCCAGCAGCCGAGGGGCGCTAGCGGGAGGGCTTGACAATGAGCAGTTCTTC.

This clone appeared many times. J is TRBJ2-3 and V is TRBV7-9, with 8 bases lining up with TRBD2. The CDR3 runs 17 residues. Trimming took 4 bases from V and 5 from J; bases not matched to a gene: 14. The germline gives CDR1 SEHNR, CDR2 FQNEAQ (reference sequence). The DNA of the CDR3 is TGTGCCAGCAGCTCCCCCTCTGGGGCAGCGGGAGAAGATACGCAGTATTTT. Its protein is CASSSPSGAAGEDTQYF.

The rearrangement links TRBV7-3 to TRBJ2-3, with a possible D match to TRBD2 (7 bases). This CDR3 is 15 amino acids long. Germline assignment: CDR1 SGHTA and CDR2 FQGTGA. V dropped 4 bases and J dropped 3 bases, with 14 bases sitting between them. CDR3 residues: CASSSGGQRTDTQYF. CDR3 sequence (DNA): TGTGCCAGCAGCTCGGGGGGACAAAGGACAGATACGCAGTATTTT.

This clone was observed many times. The chain is built from TRBV29-1 and TRBJ2-3; weak D call: TRBD2 (5 bases). From germline, CDR1 is SQVTM and CDR2 ANQGSEA. The CDR3 runs to 12 residues. V was clipped by 0 bases and J by 6 bases, with 7 bases between them. The CDR3 coding sequence is TGCAGCGTTGAAGATTCGGGGGATACGCAGTATTTT. Amino acids: CSVEDSGDTQYF.

The rearrangement uses TRBV25-1 and TRBJ1-5; weak D call: TRBD1 (6 bases). The CDR3 consists of 16 residues. The ends were cut back, 6 bases at V and 0 bases at J, with 15 bases in the middle. CDR1 and CDR2 (germline): MGHDK, SYGVNS. The CDR3 coding sequence is TGTGCCAGCAGCAGAGGGACACGATATAGCAATCAGCCCCAGCATTTT. Encoded protein: CASSRGTRYSNQPQHF.

The gene calls are TRBV4-1 and TRBJ1-2, with a weak D call TRBD1 (5 bases). Germline V gene data show CDR1 as MGHRA and CDR2 as YSYEKL. Trimming took 1 base from V and 7 from J, leaving 16 bases between them. This CDR3 is built from 15 residues. In DNA, the CDR3 is TGCGCCAGCAGCCAAGTGGGGGGAATAGAGGCTGGCTACACCTTC. Residues: CASSQVGGIEAGYTF.

CDR3 DNA sequence: TGTGCCAGCCTACCCGGGGACAGGGGAACCTACGAGCAGTACTTC. It is translated as CASLPGDRGTYEQYF. The V gene is TRBV28, the J gene TRBJ2-7; 10 bases fit TRBD1. CDR3 length equals 15 residues. Germline V gene sequence: CDR1 MDHEN, CDR2 SYDVKM. J gave up 2 bases and V 8 bases, and 9 bases lay outside the gene matches.

The CDR3 loop reads CASSDYVRLAGLREQYF. The CDR3 bases are TGTGCCAGCAGTGATTACGTTCGGCTAGCGGGATTACGCGAGCAGTACTTC. The rearrangement links TRBV2 to TRBJ2-7; 9 nucleotides line up with TRBD2. Germline V lookup: CDR1 SNHLY, CDR2 FYNNEI. J was trimmed by 6 bases and V by 3 bases; bases with no gene match: 15. This CDR3 comprises 17 residues.

The sample holds a few counts of this clone. This chain connects TRBV4-1 to TRBJ2-5; the match to TRBD2 covers 7 bases. The V gene's germline CDR1 is MGHRA and CDR2 YSYEKL. V trimming: 1 base; J trimming: 5 bases; junction bases outside the gene matches: 7. This CDR3 is built from 15 residues. In nucleotides, the CDR3 is TGCGCCAGCAGCCAAGGGGGGTTCGGGAGGGAGACCCAGTACTTC. It translates to CASSQGGFGRETQYF.

This clone showed up many times. The rearrangement joins TRBV5-6 to TRBJ2-2, with a possible D match to TRBD2 (5 bases). V was shortened by 6 bases and J by 4 bases, with 16 bases between the two germline ends. The CDR3 sequence is 15 residues long. The germline V gene encodes CDR1 SGHDT and CDR2 YYEEEE. For the CDR3, the DNA is TGTGCCAGCACCCGCTTGGAGGTTGCCACCGGGGAGCTGTTTTTT. This sequence encodes CASTRLEVATGELFF.

This clone was detected only a few times. This chain uses TRBV19 with TRBJ2-7; 7 bases fit TRBD1. The germline CDR1 and CDR2 sequences are LNHDA and SQIVND (reference sequence). The CDR3 length is 14 residues. Trimming at V came to 1 base and at J to 3 bases, leaving 3 bases not matched to a gene. CDR3 DNA: TGTGCCAGTAGTATAGCGGGACAGTTCTACGAGCAGTACTTC. Protein sequence: CASSIAGQFYEQYF.

This clone was seen only a few times. This rearrangement joins TRBV7-9 to TRBJ2-1; D possibly corresponds to TRBD1 (5 bases). V shed 2 bases and J shed 7 bases, with 12 bases lying between them. The V gene's germline CDR1 is SEHNR and CDR2 FQNEAQ (reference sequence). The CDR3 contains 14 residues. CDR3 DNA: TGTGCCAGCAGCTTAAACCCCTCAGGGAATGAGCAGTTCTTC. This codes for CASSLNPSGNEQFF. The full variable domain, completed using reference TRBV7-9 and TRBJ2-1, is DTGVSQNPRHKITKRGQNVTFRCDPISEHNRLYWYRQTLGQGPEFLTYFQNEAQLEKSRLLSDRFSAERPKGSFSTLEIQRTEQGDSAMYLCASSLNPSGNEQFFGPGTRLTVL.

The table lists this clone with a few counts. The chain links TRBV29-1 to TRBJ2-3, with TRBD2 matching 12 bases. Per the germline V gene, CDR1 is SQVTM and CDR2 is ANQGSEA. The CDR3 sequence is 18 residues long. CDR3 sequence: CGGVPDELAGGRADTQYF. The CDR3 nucleotides are TGCGGCGGGGTCCCAGATGAACTAGCGGGAGGTAGGGCAGATACGCAGTATTTT.

Here the CDR3 reads CASSLTAAPGTQYF. CDR3 bases: TGTGCCAGCAGCTTGACGGCCGCCCCAGGGACCCAGTACTTC. The V call is TRBV7-2, the J call TRBJ2-5; unclear D gene. This CDR3 comprises 14 residues. Per germline, CDR1 SGHTA and CDR2 FQGNSA. V was trimmed by 3 bases and J by 7 bases, leaving 15 bases between them.

This clone was seen a few times. J is TRBJ2-7 and V is TRBV6-6, with 12 positions matching TRBD2. The CDR3 has 14 amino acids. Germline CDR1 is MNHNY and CDR2 is SVGAGI (reference sequence). The V gene end was trimmed by 6 bases and the J gene end by 12 bases; junction bases not matched to a gene: 12. CDR3 in amino acids: CASSSLAGGPTLYF. The CDR3 coding sequence is TGTGCCAGCAGCTCGCTAGCGGGAGGGCCTACCCTGTACTTC.

This clone was detected only a few times. This rearrangement joins TRBV18 to TRBJ2-7; D possibly corresponds to TRBD2 (6 bases). The CDR3 covers 13 residues. Germline V CDR1 and CDR2: KGHSH, LQKENI. The V end lost 0 bases, the J end lost 4 bases, and 7 bases lay between the germline ends. CDR3 sequence (DNA): TGTGCCAGCTCACCACCGGAGGGTTACGAGCAGTACTTC. This gives the protein CASSPPEGYEQYF. The whole variable domain, remainder taken from reference TRBV18 and TRBJ2-7, is NAGVMQNPRHLVRRRGQEARLRCSPMKGHSHVYWYRQLPEEGLKFMVYLQKENIIDESGMPKERFSAEFPKEGPSILRIQQVVRGDSAAYFCASSPPEGYEQYFGPGTRLTVT.

The gene calls are TRBV25-1 and TRBJ1-4; possibly TRBD1 for D (6 bases). Germline V gene sequence: CDR1 MGHDK, CDR2 SYGVNS. This CDR3 comprises 14 residues. V was shortened by 4 bases and J by 7 bases, with 13 bases between the two germline ends. In nucleotides, the CDR3 is TGTGCCAGCAGTGGGGGGCAGTGGGTTGAAAAACTGTTTTTT. Translation: CASSGGQWVEKLFF.

In this sample, this clone turned up a few times. This CDR3 reads CASSKGEVLGNTGELFF. For the CDR3, the DNA is TGTGCCAGTAGTAAGGGGGAAGTGCTGGGGAACACCGGGGAGCTGTTTTTT. The chain couples TRBV19 to TRBJ2-2, with D possibly matching TRBD1 (6 bases). V lost 4 bases and J lost 1, with 16 bases in between. CDR1 and CDR2 (germline): LNHDA, SQIVND (reference sequence). This CDR3 comprises 17 residues.

The CDR3 DNA is TGTGCCAGCAGAGCGGGAATGAACACCGGGGAGCTGTTTTTT. It yields the protein CASRAGMNTGELFF. The rearrangement links TRBV25-1 to TRBJ2-2; 7 bases match TRBD2. The CDR3 runs to 14 residues. Trimming at V came to 6 bases and at J to 1 base, leaving 2 bases not matched to a gene. Looked up from germline, CDR1 is MGHDK and CDR2 is SYGVNS.

This clone was detected a few times. The chain couples TRBV28 to TRBJ2-7; TRBD2 is a possible D gene (6 bases). Germline loops: CDR1 MDHEN, CDR2 SYDVKM. Trimming pared 5 bases from V and 3 bases from J, leaving 14 bases between. The CDR3 totals 14 residues. CDR3 nucleotides: TGTGCCAGCAGTCTTGCGGGACCGGACTACGAGCAGTACTTC. It encodes CASSLAGPDYEQYF.

This chain uses TRBV28 with TRBJ2-2; a possible D gene is TRBD1 (6 bases). Trimming stripped 6 bases from V and 2 bases from J, with 13 bases between. The CDR3 contains 15 residues. The germline V gene has CDR1 MDHEN and CDR2 SYDVKM. As DNA, the CDR3 is TGTGCCAGCAGCTCTGACAGGATTAACACCGGGGAGCTGTTTTTT. It yields the protein CASSSDRINTGELFF.

This chain connects TRBV5-1 to TRBJ2-4, with 9 bases that match TRBD1. In germline, CDR1 is SGHRS, CDR2 YFSETQ. The CDR3 extends over 14 amino acids. V shed 3 bases, J shed 4 bases, and the junction held 2 bases outside the gene matches. The CDR3 DNA reads TGCGCCAGCAGCTCGGGACAGGGAAAAAACATTCAGTACTTC. Translating it yields CASSSGQGKNIQYF.